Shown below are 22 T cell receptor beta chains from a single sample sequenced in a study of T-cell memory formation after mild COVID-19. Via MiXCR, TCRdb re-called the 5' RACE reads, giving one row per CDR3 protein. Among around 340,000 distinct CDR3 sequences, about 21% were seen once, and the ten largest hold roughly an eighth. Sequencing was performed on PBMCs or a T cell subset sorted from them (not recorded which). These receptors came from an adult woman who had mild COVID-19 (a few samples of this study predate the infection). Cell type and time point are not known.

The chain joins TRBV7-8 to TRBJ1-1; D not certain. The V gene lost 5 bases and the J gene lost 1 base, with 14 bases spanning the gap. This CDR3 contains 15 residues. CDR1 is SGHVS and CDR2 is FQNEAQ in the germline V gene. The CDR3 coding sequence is TGTGCCAGCAGCCCAGTAAGGGTCCCGAACACTGAAGCTTTCTTT. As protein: CASSPVRVPNTEAFF.

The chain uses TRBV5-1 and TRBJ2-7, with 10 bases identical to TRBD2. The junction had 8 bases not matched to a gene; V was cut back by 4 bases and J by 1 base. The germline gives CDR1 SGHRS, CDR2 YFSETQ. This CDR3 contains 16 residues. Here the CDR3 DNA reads TGCGCCAGCAGCCCCGCAACTAGCGGGACATCCTACGAGCAGTACTTC. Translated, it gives CASSPATSGTSYEQYF. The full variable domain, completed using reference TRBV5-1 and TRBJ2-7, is KAGVTQTPRYLIKTRGQQVTLSCSPISGHRSVSWYQQTPGQGLQFLFEYFSETQRNKGNFPGRFSGRQFSNSRSEMNVSTLELGDSALYLCASSPATSGTSYEQYFGPGTRLTVT.

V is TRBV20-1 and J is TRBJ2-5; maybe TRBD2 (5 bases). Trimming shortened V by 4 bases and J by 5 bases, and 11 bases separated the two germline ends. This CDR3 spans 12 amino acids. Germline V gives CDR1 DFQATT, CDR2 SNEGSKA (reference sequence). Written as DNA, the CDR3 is TGCAGTGCTACGACTACGGGGGAGACCCAGTACTTC. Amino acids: CSATTTGETQYF.

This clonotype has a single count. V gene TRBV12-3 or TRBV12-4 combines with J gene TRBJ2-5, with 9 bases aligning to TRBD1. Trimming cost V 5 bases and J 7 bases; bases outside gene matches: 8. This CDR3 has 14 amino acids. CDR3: CASSDGTGLWTQYF. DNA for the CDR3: TGTGCCAGCAGTGATGGGACAGGGCTTTGGACCCAGTACTTC.

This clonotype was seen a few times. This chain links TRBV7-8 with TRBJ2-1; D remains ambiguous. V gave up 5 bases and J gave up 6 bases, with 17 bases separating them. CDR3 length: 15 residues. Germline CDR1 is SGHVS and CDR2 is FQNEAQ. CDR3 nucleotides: TGTGCCAGCAGCCCTCAAGGACCCTTCGTCAATGAGCAGTTCTTC. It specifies CASSPQGPFVNEQFF.

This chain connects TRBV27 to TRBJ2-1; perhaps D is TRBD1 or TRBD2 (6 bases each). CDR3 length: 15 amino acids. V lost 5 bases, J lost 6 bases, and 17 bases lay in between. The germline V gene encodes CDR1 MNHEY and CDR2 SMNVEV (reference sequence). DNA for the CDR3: TGTGCCAGCAGTGCTGCGGGACACGCGGGCAATGAGCAGTTCTTC. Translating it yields CASSAAGHAGNEQFF.

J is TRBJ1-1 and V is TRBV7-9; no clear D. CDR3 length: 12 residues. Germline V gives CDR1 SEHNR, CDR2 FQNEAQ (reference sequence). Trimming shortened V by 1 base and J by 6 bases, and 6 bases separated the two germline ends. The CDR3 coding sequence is TGTGCCAGCAGCTTAGAGTTGGCTGAAGCTTTCTTT. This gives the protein CASSLELAEAFF.

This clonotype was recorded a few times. The CDR3 DNA follows: TGTGCCAGCACGTACAACACAGATACGCAGTATTTT. Translation: CASTYNTDTQYF. The V call is TRBV5-6, the J call TRBJ2-3, with unresolved D. V was clipped by 6 bases and J by 2 bases, with 7 bases between them. The CDR3 length is 12 residues. Germline V gene data show CDR1 as SGHDT and CDR2 as YYEEEE.

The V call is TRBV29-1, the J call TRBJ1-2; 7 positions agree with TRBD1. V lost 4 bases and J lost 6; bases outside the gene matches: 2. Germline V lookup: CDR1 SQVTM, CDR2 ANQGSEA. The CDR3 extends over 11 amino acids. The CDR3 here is CSVVGTDGYTF. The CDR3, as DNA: TGCAGCGTTGTCGGGACAGATGGCTACACCTTC.

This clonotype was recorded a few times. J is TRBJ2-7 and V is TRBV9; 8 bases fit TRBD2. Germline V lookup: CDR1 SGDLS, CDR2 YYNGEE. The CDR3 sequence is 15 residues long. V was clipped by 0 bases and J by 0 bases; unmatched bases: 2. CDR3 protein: CASSVDGGASYEQYF. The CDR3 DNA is TGTGCCAGCAGCGTAGACGGGGGGGCCTCCTACGAGCAGTACTTC.

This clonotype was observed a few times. CDR3 amino acids: CSAPGIAGPAGEQYF. CDR3 coding DNA: TGCAGTGCACCAGGGATAGCGGGACCCGCCGGGGAGCAGTACTTC. The chain employs TRBV20-1 and TRBJ2-7, with 8 positions matching TRBD2. The CDR3 sequence is 15 residues long. V was pared by 6 bases and J by 7 bases, with 17 bases of the junction left unmatched. Per germline, CDR1 DFQATT and CDR2 SNEGSKA (reference sequence).

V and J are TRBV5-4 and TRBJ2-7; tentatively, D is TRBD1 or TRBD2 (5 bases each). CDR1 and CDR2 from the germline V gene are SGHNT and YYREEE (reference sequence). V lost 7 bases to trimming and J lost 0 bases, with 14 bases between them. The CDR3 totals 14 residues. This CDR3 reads CASRYLGGSYEQYF. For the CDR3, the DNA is TGTGCCAGCCGATATCTTGGGGGCTCCTACGAGCAGTACTTC. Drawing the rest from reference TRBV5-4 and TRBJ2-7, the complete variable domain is ETGVTQSPTHLIKTRGQQVTLRCSSQSGHNTVSWYQQALGQGPQFIFQYYREEENGRGNFPPRFSGLQFPNYSSELNVNALELDDSALYLCASRYLGGSYEQYFGPGTRLTVT.

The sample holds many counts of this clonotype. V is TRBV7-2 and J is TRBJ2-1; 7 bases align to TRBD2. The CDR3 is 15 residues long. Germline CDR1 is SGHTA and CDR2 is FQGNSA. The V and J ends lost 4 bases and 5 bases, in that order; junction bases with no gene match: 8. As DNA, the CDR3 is TGTGCCAGCAGCTCCCGGTGGAGCGGGAACAATGAGCAGTTCTTC. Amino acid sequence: CASSSRWSGNNEQFF. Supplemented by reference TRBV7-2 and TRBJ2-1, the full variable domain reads GAGVSQSPSNKVTEKGKDVELRCDPISGHTALYWYRQSLGQGLEFLIYFQGNSAPDKSGLPSDRFSAERTGGSVSTLTIQRTQQEDSAVYLCASSSRWSGNNEQFFGPGTRLTVL.

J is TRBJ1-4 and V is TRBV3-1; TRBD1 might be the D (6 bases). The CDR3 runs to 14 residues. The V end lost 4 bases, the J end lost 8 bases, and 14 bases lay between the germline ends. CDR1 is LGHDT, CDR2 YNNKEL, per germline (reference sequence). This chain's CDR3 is CASSPGHRGEKLFF. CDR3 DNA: TGTGCCAGCAGCCCGGGACACCGAGGGGAAAAACTGTTTTTT.

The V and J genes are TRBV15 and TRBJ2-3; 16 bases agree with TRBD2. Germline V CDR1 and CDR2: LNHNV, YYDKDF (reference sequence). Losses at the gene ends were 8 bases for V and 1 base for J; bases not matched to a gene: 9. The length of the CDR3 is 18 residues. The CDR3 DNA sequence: TGTGCCACCCATCGGGGACTAGCGGGGGGGCCTGGCACAGATACGCAGTATTTT. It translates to CATHRGLAGGPGTDTQYF.

The CDR3 reads CASSKGTQTNEKLFF. The CDR3, as DNA: TGTGCCAGCAGCAAGGGGACACAAACTAATGAAAAACTGTTTTTT. This chain joins TRBV7-6 and TRBJ1-4, with D tentatively TRBD1 (6 bases). The germline CDR1 and CDR2 sequences are SGHVS and FNYEAQ. V was clipped by 5 bases and J by 1 base, with 11 bases between them. The CDR3 has 15 residues.

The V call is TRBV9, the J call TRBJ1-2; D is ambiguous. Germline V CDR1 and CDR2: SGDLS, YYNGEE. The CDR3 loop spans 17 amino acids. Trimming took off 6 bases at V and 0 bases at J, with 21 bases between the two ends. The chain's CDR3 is CASTHPGEGLPNYGYTF. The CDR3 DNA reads TGTGCCAGCACCCACCCCGGAGAAGGCCTTCCTAACTATGGCTACACCTTC.

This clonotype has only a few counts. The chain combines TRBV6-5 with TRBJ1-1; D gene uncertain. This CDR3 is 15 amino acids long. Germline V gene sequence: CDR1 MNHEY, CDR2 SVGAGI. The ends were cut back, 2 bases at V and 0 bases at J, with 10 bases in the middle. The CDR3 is CASSYQLNMNTEAFF. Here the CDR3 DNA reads TGTGCCAGCAGTTACCAGTTGAATATGAACACTGAAGCTTTCTTT.

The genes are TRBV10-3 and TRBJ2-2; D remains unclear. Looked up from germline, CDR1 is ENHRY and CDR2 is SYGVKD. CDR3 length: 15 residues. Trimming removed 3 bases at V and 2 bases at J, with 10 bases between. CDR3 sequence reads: CAISDTTRNTGELFF. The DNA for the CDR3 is TGTGCCATCAGTGATACGACACGCAACACCGGGGAGCTGTTTTTT.

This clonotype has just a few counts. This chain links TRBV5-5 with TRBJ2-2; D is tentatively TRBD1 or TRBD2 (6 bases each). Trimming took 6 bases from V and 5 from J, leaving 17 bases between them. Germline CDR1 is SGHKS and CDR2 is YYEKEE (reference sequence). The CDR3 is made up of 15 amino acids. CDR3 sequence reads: CASTLWGAGTGELFF. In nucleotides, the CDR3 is TGTGCCAGCACCCTGTGGGGGGCTGGAACCGGGGAGCTGTTTTTT. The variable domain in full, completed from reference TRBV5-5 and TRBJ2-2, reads DAGVTQSPTHLIKTRGQQVTLRCSPISGHKSVSWYQQVLGQGPQFIFQYYEKEERGRGNFPDRFSARQFPNYSSELNVNALLLGDSALYLCASTLWGAGTGELFFGEGSRLTVL.

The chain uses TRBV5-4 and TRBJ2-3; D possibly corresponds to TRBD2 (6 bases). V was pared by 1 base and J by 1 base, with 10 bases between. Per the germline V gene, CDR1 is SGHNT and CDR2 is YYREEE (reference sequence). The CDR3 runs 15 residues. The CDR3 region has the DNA TGTGCCAGCAGCTTGATGGGCGGGGGCACAGATACGCAGTATTTT. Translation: CASSLMGGGTDTQYF.

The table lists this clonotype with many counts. The CDR3 DNA reads TGTGCCACCAGTGATTTCGGCGGGGGTGAGCAGTTCTTC. Amino acid sequence: CATSDFGGGEQFF. This sequence joins TRBV24-1 and TRBJ2-1; 7 nucleotides align to TRBD2. This CDR3 has 13 residues. Trimming at V came to 1 base and at J to 9 bases, leaving 2 bases not matched to a gene. Germline CDR1 reads KGHDR; CDR2 reads SFDVKD.